Reported below is one TCR beta chain. Its cognate antigen is unknown. The data belong to a study of cytomegalovirus exposure and HLA in healthy donors. 60 Vbeta and 13 Jbeta primers were used in PCR. Some clones are missing from TCRdb's copy, which holds only in-frame ones; the method was immunoSEQ multiplex PCR. The sample shows approximately 170,000 clones, around 70% of them seen only once. Findings and caveats of the study: Later analysis identified 16,951 TCR beta sequences associated with HLA alleles, using a false discovery rate threshold of 0.05. Sequences of the TCR beta chain were said to predict the HLA-A and HLA-B alleles of most subjects accurately.

The source is a young man in good health and CMV-seropositive. The specimen sequenced was PBMCs.

Here the CDR3 reads CASSLGYSGLNQPQHF. The CDR3 DNA reads TGCGCCAGCAGCTTGGGTTATTCAGGGCTTAATCAGCCCCAGCATTTT. This chain joins TRBV5-1 and TRBJ1-5, with a weak D call TRBD1 (5 bases). Germline V lookup: CDR1 SGHRS, CDR2 YFSETQ. The CDR3 has 16 residues. V lost 0 bases, J lost 4 bases, and 14 bases lay in between.